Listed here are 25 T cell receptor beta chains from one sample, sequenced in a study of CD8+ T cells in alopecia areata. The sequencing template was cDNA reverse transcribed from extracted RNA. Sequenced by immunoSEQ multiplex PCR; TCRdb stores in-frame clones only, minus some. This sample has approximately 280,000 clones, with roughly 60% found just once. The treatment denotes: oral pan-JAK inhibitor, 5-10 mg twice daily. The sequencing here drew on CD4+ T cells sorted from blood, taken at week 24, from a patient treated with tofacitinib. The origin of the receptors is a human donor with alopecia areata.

CDR3 region: CASSYSTPGITQYF. The CDR3 DNA follows: TGTGCCAGCAGTTACTCGACCCCGGGTATTACGCAGTATTTT. V is TRBV6-6 and J is TRBJ2-3; no definite D call. Germline CDR1 reads MNHNY; CDR2 reads SVGAGI (reference sequence). The CDR3 contains 14 residues. The V and J ends lost 0 bases and 8 bases respectively, with 12 bases between them.

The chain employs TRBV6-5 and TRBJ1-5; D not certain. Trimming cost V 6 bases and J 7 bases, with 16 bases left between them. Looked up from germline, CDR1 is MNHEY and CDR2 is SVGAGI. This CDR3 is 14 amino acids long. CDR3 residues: CASSPTGPGQPQHF. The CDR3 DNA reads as TGTGCCAGCAGCCCCACTGGTCCAGGCCAGCCCCAGCATTTT.

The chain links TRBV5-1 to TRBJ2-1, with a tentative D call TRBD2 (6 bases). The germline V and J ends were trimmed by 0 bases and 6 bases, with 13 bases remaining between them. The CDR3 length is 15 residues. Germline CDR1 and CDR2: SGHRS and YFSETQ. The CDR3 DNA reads TGCGCCAGCAGCTTGGGCGGGATGCAGGTCAATGAGCAGTTCTTC. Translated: CASSLGGMQVNEQFF. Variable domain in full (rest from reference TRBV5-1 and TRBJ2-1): KAGVTQTPRYLIKTRGQQVTLSCSPISGHRSVSWYQQTPGQGLQFLFEYFSETQRNKGNFPGRFSGRQFSNSRSEMNVSTLELGDSALYLCASSLGGMQVNEQFFGPGTRLTVL.

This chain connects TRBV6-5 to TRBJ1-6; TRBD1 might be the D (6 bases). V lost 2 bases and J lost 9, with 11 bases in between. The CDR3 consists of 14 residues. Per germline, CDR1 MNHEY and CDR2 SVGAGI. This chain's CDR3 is CASSYGQGSSPLHF. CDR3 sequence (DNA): TGTGCCAGCAGTTACGGTCAGGGGTCTTCACCCCTCCACTTT.

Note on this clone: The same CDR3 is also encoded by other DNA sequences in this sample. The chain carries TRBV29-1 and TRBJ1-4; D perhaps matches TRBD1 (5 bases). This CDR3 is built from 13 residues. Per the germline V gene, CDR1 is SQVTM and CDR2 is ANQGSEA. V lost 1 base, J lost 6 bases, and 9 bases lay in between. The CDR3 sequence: CSVEGQGYEKLFF. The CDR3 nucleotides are TGCAGCGTTGAAGGGCAGGGTTATGAAAAACTGTTTTTT.

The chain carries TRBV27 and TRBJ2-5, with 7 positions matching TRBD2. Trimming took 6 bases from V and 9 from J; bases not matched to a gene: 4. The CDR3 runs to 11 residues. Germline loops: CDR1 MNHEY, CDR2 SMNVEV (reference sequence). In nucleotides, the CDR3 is TGTGCCAGCAGCCGTCGGGGGGCCCAGTACTTC. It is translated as CASSRRGAQYF.

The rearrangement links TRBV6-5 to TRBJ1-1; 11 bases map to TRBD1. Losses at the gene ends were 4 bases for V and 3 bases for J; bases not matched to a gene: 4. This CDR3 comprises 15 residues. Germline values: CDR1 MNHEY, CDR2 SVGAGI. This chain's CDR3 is CASSSPGQGDTEAFF. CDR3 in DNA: TGTGCCAGCAGTTCACCGGGACAGGGGGACACTGAAGCTTTCTTT.

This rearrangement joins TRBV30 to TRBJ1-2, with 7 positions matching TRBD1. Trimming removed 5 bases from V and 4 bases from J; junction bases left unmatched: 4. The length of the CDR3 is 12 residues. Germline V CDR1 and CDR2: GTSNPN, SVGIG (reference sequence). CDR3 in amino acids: CAWADRIYGYTF. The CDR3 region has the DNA TGTGCCTGGGCGGACAGGATCTATGGCTACACCTTC.

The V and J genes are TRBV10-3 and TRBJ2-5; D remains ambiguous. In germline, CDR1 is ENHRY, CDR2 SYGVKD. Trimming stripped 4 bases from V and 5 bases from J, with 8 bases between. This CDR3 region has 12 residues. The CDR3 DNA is TGTGCCATCAGTGGTGAGGAGGAGACCCAGTACTTC. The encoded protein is CAISGEEETQYF.

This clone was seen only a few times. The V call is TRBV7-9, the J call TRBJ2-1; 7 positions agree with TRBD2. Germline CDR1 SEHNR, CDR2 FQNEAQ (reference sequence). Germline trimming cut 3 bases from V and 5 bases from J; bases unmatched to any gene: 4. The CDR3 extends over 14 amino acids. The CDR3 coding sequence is TGTGCCAGCAGCTTCAGCGGGGAAAACAATGAGCAGTTCTTC. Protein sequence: CASSFSGENNEQFF.

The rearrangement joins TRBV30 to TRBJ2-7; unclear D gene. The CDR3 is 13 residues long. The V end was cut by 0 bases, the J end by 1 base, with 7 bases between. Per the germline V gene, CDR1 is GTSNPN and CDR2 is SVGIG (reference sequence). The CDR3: CAWSVSHSYEQYF. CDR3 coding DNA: TGTGCCTGGAGTGTATCCCATTCCTACGAGCAGTACTTC.

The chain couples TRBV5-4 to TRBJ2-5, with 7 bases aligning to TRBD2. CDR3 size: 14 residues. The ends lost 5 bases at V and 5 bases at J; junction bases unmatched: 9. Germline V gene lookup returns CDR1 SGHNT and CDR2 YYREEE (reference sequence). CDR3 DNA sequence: TGTGCCAGCAGTGACGGGGGGACCAGGGAGACCCAGTACTTC. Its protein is CASSDGGTRETQYF.

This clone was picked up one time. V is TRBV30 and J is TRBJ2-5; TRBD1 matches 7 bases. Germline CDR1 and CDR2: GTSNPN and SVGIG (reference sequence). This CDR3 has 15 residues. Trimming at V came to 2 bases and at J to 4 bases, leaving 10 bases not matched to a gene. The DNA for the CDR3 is TGTGCCTGGAGTCTTAGGGGGCAGGGTGGAGAGACCCAGTACTTC. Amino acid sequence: CAWSLRGQGGETQYF.

Here the CDR3 DNA reads TGTGCCTGGAGTGAAGCCGGGGTCGGCTATGGCTACACCTTC. Its protein product is CAWSEAGVGYGYTF. V is TRBV30 and J is TRBJ1-2; D ambiguous. The CDR3 is made up of 14 amino acids. From germline, CDR1 is GTSNPN and CDR2 SVGIG (reference sequence). The V gene lost 1 base and the J gene lost 4 bases, with 13 bases spanning the gap.

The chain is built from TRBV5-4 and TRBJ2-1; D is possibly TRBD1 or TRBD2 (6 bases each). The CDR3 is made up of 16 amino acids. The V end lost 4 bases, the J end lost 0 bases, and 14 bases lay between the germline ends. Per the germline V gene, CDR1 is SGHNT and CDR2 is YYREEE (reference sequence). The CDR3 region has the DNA TGTGCCAGCAGCCTAGGGGGGCTGAGCTCCTACAATGAGCAGTTCTTC. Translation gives CASSLGGLSSYNEQFF.

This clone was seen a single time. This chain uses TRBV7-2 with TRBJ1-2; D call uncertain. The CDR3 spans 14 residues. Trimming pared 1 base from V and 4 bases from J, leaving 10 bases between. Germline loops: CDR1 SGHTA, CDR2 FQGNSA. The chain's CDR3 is CASSLVRGGYGYTF. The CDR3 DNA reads TGTGCCAGCAGCTTAGTTCGGGGTGGCTATGGCTACACCTTC.

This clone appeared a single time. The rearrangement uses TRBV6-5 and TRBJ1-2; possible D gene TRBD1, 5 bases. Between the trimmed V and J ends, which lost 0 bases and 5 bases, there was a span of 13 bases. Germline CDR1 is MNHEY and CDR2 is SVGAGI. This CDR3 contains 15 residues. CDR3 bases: TGTGCCAGCAGTTACTCTGGGCGACAGATATATGGCTACACCTTC. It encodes CASSYSGRQIYGYTF.

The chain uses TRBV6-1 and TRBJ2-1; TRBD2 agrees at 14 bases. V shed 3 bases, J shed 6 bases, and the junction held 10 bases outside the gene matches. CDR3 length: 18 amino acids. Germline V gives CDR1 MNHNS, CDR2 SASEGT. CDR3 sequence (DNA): TGTGCCAGCAGTGAGTGGACTAGCGGGGGGCGCCCCGCCAATGAGCAGTTCTTC. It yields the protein CASSEWTSGGRPANEQFF.

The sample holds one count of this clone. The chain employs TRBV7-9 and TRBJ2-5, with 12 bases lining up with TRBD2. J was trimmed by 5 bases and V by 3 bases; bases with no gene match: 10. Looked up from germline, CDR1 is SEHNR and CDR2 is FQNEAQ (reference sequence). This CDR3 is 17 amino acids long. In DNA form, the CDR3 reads TGTGCCAGCAGCTTTCGACTAGCGGGGGATATTCGGGAGACCCAGTACTTC. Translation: CASSFRLAGDIRETQYF.

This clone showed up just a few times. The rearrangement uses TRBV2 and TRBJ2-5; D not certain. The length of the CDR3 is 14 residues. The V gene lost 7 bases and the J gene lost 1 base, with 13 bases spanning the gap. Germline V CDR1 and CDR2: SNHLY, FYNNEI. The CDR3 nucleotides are TGTGCCAGCACTGAGACGGCCGTCCAAGAGACCCAGTACTTC. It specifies CASTETAVQETQYF.

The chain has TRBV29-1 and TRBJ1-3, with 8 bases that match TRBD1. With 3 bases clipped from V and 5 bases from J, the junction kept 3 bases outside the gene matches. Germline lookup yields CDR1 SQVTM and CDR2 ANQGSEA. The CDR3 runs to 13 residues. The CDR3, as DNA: TGCAGCGTTGAGGGACAGGCGAGAAACACCATATATTTT. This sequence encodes CSVEGQARNTIYF.

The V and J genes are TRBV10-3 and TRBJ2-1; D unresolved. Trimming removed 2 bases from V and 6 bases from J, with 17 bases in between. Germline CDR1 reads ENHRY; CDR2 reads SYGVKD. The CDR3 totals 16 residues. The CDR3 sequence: CAISEPAGPSGNEQFF. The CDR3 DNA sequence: TGTGCCATCAGTGAGCCCGCCGGGCCTTCCGGCAATGAGCAGTTCTTC.

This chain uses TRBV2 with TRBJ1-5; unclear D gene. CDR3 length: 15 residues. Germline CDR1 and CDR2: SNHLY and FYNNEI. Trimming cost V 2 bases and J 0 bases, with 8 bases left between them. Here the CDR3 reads CASSESPPSNQPQHF. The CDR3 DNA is TGTGCCAGCAGTGAATCTCCGCCTAGCAATCAGCCCCAGCATTTT.

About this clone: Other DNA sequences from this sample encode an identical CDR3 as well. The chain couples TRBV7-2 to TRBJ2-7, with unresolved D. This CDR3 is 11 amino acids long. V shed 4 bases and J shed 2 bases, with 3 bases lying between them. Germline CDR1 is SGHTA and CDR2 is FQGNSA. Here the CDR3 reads CASSSAYEQYF. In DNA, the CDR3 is TGTGCCAGCAGCTCGGCCTACGAGCAGTACTTC.

The DNA of the CDR3 is TGCGCCAGCAGCCCTAGCGGGGGAGTATACAATGAGCAGTTCTTC. Amino acid sequence: CASSPSGGVYNEQFF. The chain has TRBV5-1 and TRBJ2-1; the match to TRBD2 covers 10 bases. The CDR3 length is 15 residues. Trimming removed 4 bases from V and 4 bases from J; junction bases left unmatched: 5. Germline CDR1 reads SGHRS; CDR2 reads YFSETQ.